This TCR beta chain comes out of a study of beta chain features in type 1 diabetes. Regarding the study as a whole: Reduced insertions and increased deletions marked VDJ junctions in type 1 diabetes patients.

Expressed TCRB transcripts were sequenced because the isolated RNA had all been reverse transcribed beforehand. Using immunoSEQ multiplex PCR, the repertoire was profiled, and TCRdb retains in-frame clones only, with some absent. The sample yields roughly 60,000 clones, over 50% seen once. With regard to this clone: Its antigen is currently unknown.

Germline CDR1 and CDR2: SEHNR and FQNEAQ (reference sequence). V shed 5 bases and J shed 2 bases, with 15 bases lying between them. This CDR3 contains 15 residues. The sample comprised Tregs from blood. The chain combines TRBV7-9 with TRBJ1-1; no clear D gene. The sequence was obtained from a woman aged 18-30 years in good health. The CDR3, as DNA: TGTGCCAGCAGCCCTCGAGCTGTAATAAACACTGAAGCTTTCTTT. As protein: CASSPRAVINTEAFF.